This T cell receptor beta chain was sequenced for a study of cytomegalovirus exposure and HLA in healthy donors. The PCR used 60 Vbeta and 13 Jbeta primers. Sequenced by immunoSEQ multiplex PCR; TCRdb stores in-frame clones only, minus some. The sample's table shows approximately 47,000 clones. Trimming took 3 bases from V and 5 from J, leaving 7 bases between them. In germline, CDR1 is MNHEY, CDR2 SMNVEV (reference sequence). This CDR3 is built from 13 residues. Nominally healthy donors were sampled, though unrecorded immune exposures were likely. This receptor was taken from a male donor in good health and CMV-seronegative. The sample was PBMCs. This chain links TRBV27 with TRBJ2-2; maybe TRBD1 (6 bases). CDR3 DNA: TGTGCCAGCAGTTTTCAGGGGACCGGGGAGCTGTTTTTT. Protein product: CASSFQGTGELFF.